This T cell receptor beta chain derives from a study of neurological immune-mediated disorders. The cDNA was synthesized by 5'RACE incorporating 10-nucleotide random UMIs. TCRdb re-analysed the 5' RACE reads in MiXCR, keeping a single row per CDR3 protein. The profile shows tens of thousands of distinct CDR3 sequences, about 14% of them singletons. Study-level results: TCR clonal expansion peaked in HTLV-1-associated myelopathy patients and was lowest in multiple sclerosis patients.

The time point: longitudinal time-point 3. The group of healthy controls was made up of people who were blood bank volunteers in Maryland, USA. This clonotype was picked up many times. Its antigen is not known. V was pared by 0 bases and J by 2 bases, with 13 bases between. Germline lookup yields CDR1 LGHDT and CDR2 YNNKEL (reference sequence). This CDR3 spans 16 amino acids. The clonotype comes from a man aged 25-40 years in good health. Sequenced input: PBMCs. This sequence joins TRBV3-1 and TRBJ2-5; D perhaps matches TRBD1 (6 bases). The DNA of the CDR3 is TGTGCCAGCAGCCAAGAAATGGACAGCCTACAAGAGACCCAGTACTTC. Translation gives CASSQEMDSLQETQYF.